A selection of T cell receptor beta chains follows, all from one sample in a study of beta chain features in type 1 diabetes. Here immunoSEQ multiplex PCR was the method, and the copy in TCRdb shows in-frame clones only, minus some. The profile shows a few hundred thousand clones, 30% of them singletons. Sequenced: naive CD4+ T cells from blood. These receptors all stem from a man aged 18 to 35 in good health. CDR3s leave out the opening cysteine and the closing phenylalanine or tryptophan. The order of the fields is V gene, J gene, CDR3 protein.

V: TRBV25-1
J: TRBJ2-7
CDR3: ASSERGYEQY

V: TRBV6-5
J: TRBJ2-5
CDR3: ASSSGRRGETQY

V: TRBV27
J: TRBJ2-7
CDR3: ASSQSGTRMQQY

V: TRBV19
J: TRBJ1-2
CDR3: ASSIATGENGYT

V: TRBV9
J: TRBJ2-1
CDR3: ASSVEVDRVNEQF

V: TRBV27
J: TRBJ2-2
CDR3: ASSLSRANTGELF

V: TRBV7-2
J: TRBJ2-1
CDR3: ASSLAATEQF

V: TRBV6-5
J: TRBJ2-1
CDR3: ASSTSGVPVEQF

V: TRBV27
J: TRBJ2-5
CDR3: ASSTDRGSGETQY

V: TRBV30
J: TRBJ2-2
CDR3: AWGQVTGELF

V: TRBV29-1
J: TRBJ1-2
CDR3: SVAETEGYT

V: TRBV27
J: TRBJ2-1
CDR3: ASRRTGNNEQF

V: TRBV30
J: TRBJ1-2
CDR3: AWTPGGGYT

V: TRBV30
J: TRBJ1-5
CDR3: AWSPSNRGNQPQH

V: TRBV7-9
J: TRBJ1-2
CDR3: ASSGGPGGYT

V: TRBV11-2
J: TRBJ2-1
CDR3: ASSLDPGGRSYNEQF

V: TRBV7-9
J: TRBJ2-3
CDR3: ASSKGPGQVTDTQY

V: TRBV30
J: TRBJ2-1
CDR3: AWSRRGSYNEQF

V: TRBV7-2
J: TRBJ2-7
CDR3: ASSLSSGRSSYEQY

V: TRBV9
J: TRBJ2-3
CDR3: ASSGGAGGRDTQY

V: TRBV30
J: TRBJ1-2
CDR3: AWSVVRVHGYT

V: TRBV30
J: TRBJ2-5
CDR3: AWGTLAGLQETQY

V: TRBV4-1
J: TRBJ2-7
CDR3: ASSDYRGRGEQY

V: TRBV5-1
J: TRBJ2-3
CDR3: ASSLTSGVPIGTQY

V: TRBV7-2
J: TRBJ2-7
CDR3: ASSLQRLSYEQY

V: TRBV7-2
J: TRBJ2-4
CDR3: ASSLGLAGGFQY

V: TRBV7-8
J: TRBJ2-1
CDR3: ASSLYSYNEQF

V: TRBV7-2
J: TRBJ2-6
CDR3: ASSLGIRTGANVLT

V: TRBV4-3
J: TRBJ2-3
CDR3: ASSVQGTDTQY

V: TRBV30
J: TRBJ2-3
CDR3: ACQPVGFGDTQY

V: TRBV30
J: TRBJ2-3
CDR3: AWSPRRLARGTDTQY

V: TRBV2
J: TRBJ2-7
CDR3: ASIRDYEQY

V: TRBV29-1
J: TRBJ2-1
CDR3: RVGGNEQF